These T cell receptor beta chains were read from a single sample in a study of cytomegalovirus exposure and HLA in healthy donors. Some clones are missing from TCRdb's copy, which holds only in-frame ones; the method was immunoSEQ multiplex PCR. This sample's clone table lists about 88,000 clones. Sequencing input: PBMCs. These receptors were collected from a girl aged 10-17 years in good health and CMV-seropositive. Each CDR3 is given with its conserved first and last residue. Fields, in order: V gene, J gene, CDR3 protein.

>TRBV4-1|TRBJ1-2
CASSQGGGTFYGYTF
>TRBV9|TRBJ2-3
CASSVRPSGGPTDTQYF
>TRBV29-1|TRBJ1-2
CSVGPREANYGYTF
>TRBV9|TRBJ2-3
CASSVEGGDTQYF
>TRBV6-5|TRBJ2-2
CASSYGQGSTGELFF
>TRBV5-4|TRBJ2-7
CASSSRTAAYEQYF
>TRBV5-1|TRBJ2-7
CASSLSQGPYEQYF
>TRBV6-5|TRBJ2-1
CASSWGLSLNEQFF
>TRBV4-2|TRBJ2-5
CASSQAVMGQTQYF
>TRBV6-5|TRBJ2-2
CASSYWRGDHTGELFF
>TRBV7-6|TRBJ1-1
CASSLDSPGDAGTEAFF
>TRBV7-9|TRBJ1-2
CASSFQGGYGYTF
>TRBV7-6|TRBJ2-7
CASSDPSGYSYEQYF
>TRBV7-2|TRBJ2-7
CASSLPGLAPEQYF
>TRBV4-3|TRBJ1-2
CASSQPGQGANHYTF
>TRBV4-3|TRBJ2-3
CASSGQAYTDTQYF
>TRBV4-3|TRBJ1-1
CASSPVQLTGAGTEAFF
>TRBV29-1|TRBJ2-2
CSVEGLNTGELFF